Below are 24 T cell receptor beta chains sequenced from a single sample in a study of blood T cell repertoires in COVID-19. Libraries were prepared by immunoSEQ multiplex PCR; TCRdb keeps only in-frame clonotypes and omits some of them. Of 230,000 or so clones in the sample, 84% were seen once. The sample consisted of PBMCs or T cells enriched from blood (not recorded which). These receptors came from a man aged 50-60 years who had recovered from COVID-19.

The CDR3, as DNA: TGCGCCAGCAGCTTTAGACTAGCGGGAGGGCCGTTAAGTGACGAGCAGTACTTC. This codes for CASSFRLAGGPLSDEQYF. The chain recombines TRBV5-1 with TRBJ2-7, with TRBD2 matching over 14 bases. V gave up 2 bases and J gave up 5 bases; unmatched junction bases: 12. Germline loops: CDR1 SGHRS, CDR2 YFSETQ. This CDR3 has 18 residues.

This clone was picked up one time. The chain employs TRBV27 and TRBJ1-2, with TRBD1 as a possible D gene (5 bases). The CDR3 length is 13 residues. V lost 4 bases, J lost 2 bases, and 8 bases lay in between. The V gene's germline CDR1 is MNHEY and CDR2 SMNVEV (reference sequence). The CDR3 loop is CASSWGRNYGYTF. CDR3 DNA: TGTGCCAGCAGTTGGGGCAGGAACTATGGCTACACCTTC.

The chain links TRBV7-2 to TRBJ2-5; D remains unclear. V shed 5 bases and J shed 6 bases, with 13 bases lying between them. CDR1 is SGHTA, CDR2 FQGNSA, per germline. The CDR3 length is 13 residues. The CDR3 nucleotides are TGTGCCAGCAGCACCAGCGTAAGACAGACCCAGTACTTC. Its protein is CASSTSVRQTQYF.

This clone was seen a single time. V is TRBV7-8 and J is TRBJ1-4; D is unclear. V was pared by 1 base and J by 8 bases, with 8 bases between. The CDR3 is 13 residues long. The germline CDR1 and CDR2 sequences are SGHVS and FQNEAQ. The CDR3 nucleotides are TGTGCCAGCAGCTTAGTTCCCGGGGAAAAACTGTTTTTT. It is translated as CASSLVPGEKLFF.

The V gene is TRBV7-9, the J gene TRBJ1-2; TRBD1 is a possible D gene (6 bases). Germline CDR1 is SEHNR and CDR2 is FQNEAQ (reference sequence). The V end lost 0 bases, the J end lost 13 bases, and 12 bases lay between the germline ends. The length of the CDR3 is 12 residues. CDR3 DNA: TGTGCCAGCAGCTTAGCCCAGGGGCTAGGCACCTTC. Translation: CASSLAQGLGTF.

The chain carries TRBV7-9 and TRBJ2-7, with TRBD2 identical over 11 bases. Germline trimming cut 0 bases from V and 2 bases from J; bases unmatched to any gene: 6. This CDR3 region has 17 residues. CDR1 is SEHNR and CDR2 is FQNEAQ in the germline V gene (reference sequence). The chain's CDR3 is CASSLARGLAVAYEQYF. The CDR3 nucleotides are TGTGCCAGCAGCTTAGCCCGGGGACTAGCGGTGGCCTACGAGCAGTACTTC.

This chain links TRBV3-1 (or the pseudogene TRBV3-2) with TRBJ2-3, with 8 bases that match TRBD2. Unmatched junction bases numbered 14, after V lost 4 bases and J lost 2 bases. CDR3 length equals 18 residues. CDR1 and CDR2 from the germline V gene are LGHDT and YNNKEL (reference sequence). The CDR3 sequence: CASSPFGVAGTNTDTQYF. In DNA, the CDR3 is TGTGCCAGCAGCCCCTTCGGAGTAGCGGGAACCAACACAGATACGCAGTATTTT.

The chain links TRBV27 to TRBJ2-5; 11 nucleotides align to TRBD2. This CDR3 contains 13 residues. Germline CDR1 and CDR2: MNHEY and SMNVEV (reference sequence). Trimming cost V 4 bases and J 5 bases; bases outside gene matches: 0. CDR3 amino acids: CASSWTSGETQYF. The CDR3 nucleotides read TGTGCCAGCAGTTGGACTAGCGGGGAGACCCAGTACTTC.

This chain joins TRBV18 and TRBJ1-1; 8 bases agree with TRBD1. This CDR3 has 16 amino acids. Germline CDR1 KGHSH, CDR2 LQKENI. V lost 1 base to trimming and J lost 3 bases; unmatched junction nucleotides: 7. In nucleotides, the CDR3 is TGTGCCAGCTCACCACGGACAGGGCGGGTGGACACTGAAGCTTTCTTT. Translated, it gives CASSPRTGRVDTEAFF.

The gene calls are TRBV7-9 and TRBJ2-5, with TRBD2 matching over 8 bases. The trim removed 5 bases at V and 1 base at J, leaving 12 bases unmatched. This CDR3 is 17 amino acids long. CDR1 is SEHNR and CDR2 is FQNEAQ in the germline V gene (reference sequence). As DNA, the CDR3 is TGTGCCAGCAGCCTTCACGTGCGCGGGGGGATCCAAGAGACCCAGTACTTC. Encoded protein: CASSLHVRGGIQETQYF.

The chain combines TRBV2 with TRBJ1-2, with 12 positions matching TRBD1. The J segment lost 4 bases and the V segment lost 3 bases, leaving 3 bases of the junction unmatched. Germline values: CDR1 SNHLY, CDR2 FYNNEI. This CDR3 comprises 15 residues. CDR3 amino acids: CASSEWDRGPYGYTF. In DNA form, the CDR3 reads TGTGCCAGCAGTGAGTGGGACAGGGGGCCCTATGGCTACACCTTC.

The rearrangement links TRBV18 to TRBJ1-1; D call uncertain. V lost 3 bases, J lost 0 bases, and 11 bases lay in between. The CDR3 is made up of 15 amino acids. The germline V gene encodes CDR1 KGHSH and CDR2 LQKENI. This CDR3 reads CASSPLSGVNTEAFF. CDR3 sequence (DNA): TGTGCCAGCTCACCCCTCAGCGGGGTGAACACTGAAGCTTTCTTT.

The J gene is TRBJ1-2, the V gene TRBV27, with D maybe TRBD1 (6 bases). The CDR3 spans 14 residues. Germline CDR1 is MNHEY and CDR2 is SMNVEV (reference sequence). Deletions cut 3 bases from V and 7 bases from J, with 15 bases between. The CDR3 protein is CASSFGAGVGGYTF. The DNA of the CDR3 is TGTGCCAGCAGTTTTGGGGCAGGGGTAGGTGGCTACACCTTC.

This clone was counted a few times. The genes are TRBV7-9 and TRBJ2-7; D remains unclear. This CDR3 spans 12 amino acids. The germline V and J ends were trimmed by 10 bases and 0 bases, with 10 bases remaining between them. Germline V CDR1 and CDR2: SEHNR, FQNEAQ (reference sequence). CDR3 region: CATLDSSYEQYF. In DNA form, the CDR3 reads TGTGCCACCCTTGACTCCTCCTACGAGCAGTACTTC.

The genes are TRBV27 and TRBJ2-7, with D unclear. The V gene's germline CDR1 is MNHEY and CDR2 SMNVEV (reference sequence). This CDR3 has 12 residues. Trimming removed 10 bases from V and 3 bases from J, with 13 bases in between. This chain's CDR3 is CATWNPGYEQYF. In nucleotides, the CDR3 is TGTGCCACGTGGAACCCGGGCTACGAGCAGTACTTC.

The V gene is TRBV19, the J gene TRBJ1-5, with no clear D. The CDR3 spans 14 residues. Deletions cut 3 bases from V and 9 bases from J, with 15 bases between. Germline CDR1 is LNHDA and CDR2 is SQIVND (reference sequence). The CDR3 DNA reads TGTGCCAGTAGTATTGGAGGGAACGCCTCGCCCCAGCATTTT. Protein: CASSIGGNASPQHF. The full variable domain, with the rest looked up from reference TRBV19 and TRBJ1-5, is DGGITQSPKYLFRKEGQNVTLSCEQNLNHDAMYWYRQDPGQGLRLIYYSQIVNDFQKGDIAEGYSVSREKKESFPLTVTSAQKNPTAFYLCASSIGGNASPQHFGDGTRLSIL.

J is TRBJ2-1 and V is TRBV9; the match to TRBD2 covers 8 bases. CDR1 and CDR2 (germline): SGDLS, YYNGEE. The V gene end was trimmed by 4 bases and the J gene end by 0 bases; junction bases not matched to a gene: 3. CDR3 length: 15 amino acids. The CDR3 here is CASSSAGASYNEQFF. CDR3 DNA sequence: TGTGCCAGCAGCTCAGCGGGGGCCTCCTACAATGAGCAGTTCTTC.

V gene TRBV7-2 combines with J gene TRBJ1-1; no definite D call. Trimming removed 0 bases from V and 1 base from J, with 6 bases in between. CDR1 and CDR2 from the germline V gene are SGHTA and FQGNSA. The CDR3 loop spans 14 amino acids. The CDR3 here is CASSLAARNTEAFF. CDR3 in DNA: TGTGCCAGCAGCTTAGCCGCCAGGAACACTGAAGCTTTCTTT.

This rearrangement joins TRBV5-1 to TRBJ1-2; 8 nucleotides align to TRBD1. The germline CDR1 and CDR2 sequences are SGHRS and YFSETQ. CDR3 length equals 13 residues. Trimming cost V 4 bases and J 8 bases; bases outside gene matches: 7. The CDR3 sequence: CASSADRVSGYTF. DNA for the CDR3: TGCGCCAGCAGCGCGGACAGGGTCTCCGGCTACACCTTC. Full variable domain (remainder filled in from reference TRBV5-1 and TRBJ1-2): KAGVTQTPRYLIKTRGQQVTLSCSPISGHRSVSWYQQTPGQGLQFLFEYFSETQRNKGNFPGRFSGRQFSNSRSEMNVSTLELGDSALYLCASSADRVSGYTFGSGTRLTVV.

This clone was counted a few times. The CDR3 spells CSVNRGRNTGELFF. In DNA form, the CDR3 reads TGCAGCGTAAACCGGGGTAGGAACACCGGGGAGCTGTTTTTT. The chain carries TRBV29-1 and TRBJ2-2; TRBD2 might be the D (5 bases). The germline V and J ends were trimmed by 6 bases and 1 base, with 12 bases remaining between them. The CDR3 has 14 residues. CDR1 SQVTM and CDR2 ANQGSEA come from the germline V gene.

Comments on this clone: The sample has other DNA sequences that encode this CDR3 too. This chain connects TRBV9 to TRBJ2-3; D is ambiguous. The CDR3 is made up of 13 amino acids. CDR1 is SGDLS and CDR2 is YYNGEE in the germline V gene. V lost 0 bases and J 2 bases, leaving 4 bases between the germline ends. The CDR3 is CASSVVLTDTQYF. The CDR3 DNA follows: TGTGCCAGCAGCGTAGTCCTCACAGATACGCAGTATTTT.

The chain recombines TRBV6-1 with TRBJ1-2; D gene uncertain. In germline, CDR1 is MNHNS, CDR2 SASEGT. The CDR3 runs to 16 residues. The V and J ends lost 0 bases and 4 bases respectively, with 15 bases between them. This CDR3 reads CASSEAPWQRAYGYTF. CDR3 coding DNA: TGTGCCAGCAGTGAAGCCCCCTGGCAGCGCGCCTATGGCTACACCTTC.

The chain has TRBV9 and TRBJ2-6; 13 bases agree with TRBD2. Germline CDR1 and CDR2: SGDLS and YYNGEE. J gave up 3 bases and V 0 bases, and 3 bases lay outside the gene matches. The CDR3 has 18 amino acids. For the CDR3, the DNA is TGTGCCAGCAGCGTAGGACTAGCGGGAGGAATTGGGGCCAACGTCCTGACTTTC. Protein: CASSVGLAGGIGANVLTF.

This clone was seen a single time. The chain uses TRBV19 and TRBJ2-1, with 9 bases fitting TRBD2. Unmatched junction bases numbered 17, after V lost 3 bases and J lost 8 bases. This CDR3 spans 18 amino acids. Looked up from germline, CDR1 is LNHDA and CDR2 is SQIVND (reference sequence). The CDR3 DNA reads as TGTGCCAGTAGTATGGGGCGAGCGGGAGGCCCAGCGGGGTATGAGCAGTTCTTC. Amino acids: CASSMGRAGGPAGYEQFF.